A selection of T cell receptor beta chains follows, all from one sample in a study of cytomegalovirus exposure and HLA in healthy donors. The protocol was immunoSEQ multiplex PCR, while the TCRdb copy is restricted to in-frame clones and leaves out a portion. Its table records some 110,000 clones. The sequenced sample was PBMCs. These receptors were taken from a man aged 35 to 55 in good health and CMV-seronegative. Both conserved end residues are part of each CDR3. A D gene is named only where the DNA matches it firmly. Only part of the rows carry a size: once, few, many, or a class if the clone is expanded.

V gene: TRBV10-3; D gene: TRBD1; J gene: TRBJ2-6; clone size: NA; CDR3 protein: CAIRDPGGSGANVLTF; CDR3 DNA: TGTGCCATCAGGGACCCAGGGGGCTCTGGGGCCAACGTCCTGACTTTC
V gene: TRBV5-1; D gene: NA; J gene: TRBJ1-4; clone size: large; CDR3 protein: CASSRRAQGVGEKLFF; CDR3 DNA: TGCGCCAGCAGTCGCAGAGCACAGGGAGTAGGGGAAAAACTGTTTTTT
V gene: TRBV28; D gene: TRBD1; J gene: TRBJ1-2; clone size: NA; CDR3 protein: CASRRTGTVYGYTF; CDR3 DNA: TGTGCCAGCCGACGCACCGGGACAGTCTATGGCTACACCTTC
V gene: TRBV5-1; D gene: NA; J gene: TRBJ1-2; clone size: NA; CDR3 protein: CASSLVGGSNYGYTF; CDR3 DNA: TGCGCCAGCAGCTTGGTCGGGGGTTCCAACTATGGCTACACCTTC
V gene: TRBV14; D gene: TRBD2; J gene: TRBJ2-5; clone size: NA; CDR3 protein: CASGWTSGSGETQYF; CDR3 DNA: TGTGCCAGCGGCTGGACTAGCGGGAGCGGGGAGACCCAGTACTTC
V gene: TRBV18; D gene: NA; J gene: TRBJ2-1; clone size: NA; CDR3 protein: CASSPGLGGNGEQFF; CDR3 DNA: TGTGCCAGCTCACCAGGTCTAGGAGGCAACGGTGAGCAGTTCTTC
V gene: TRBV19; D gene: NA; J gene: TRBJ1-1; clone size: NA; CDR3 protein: CASSIRGSEAFF; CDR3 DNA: TGTGCCAGTAGTATCAGGGGTTCTGAAGCTTTCTTT
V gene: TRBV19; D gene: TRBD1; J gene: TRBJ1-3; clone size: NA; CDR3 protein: CASSRTGGASGNTIYF; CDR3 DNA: TGTGCCAGTAGTAGGACAGGGGGTGCGTCTGGAAACACCATATATTTT
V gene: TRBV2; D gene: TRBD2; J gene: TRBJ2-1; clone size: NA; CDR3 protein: CASIRDYGNEQFF; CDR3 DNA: TGTGCCAGCATCCGGGACTACGGCAATGAGCAGTTCTTC
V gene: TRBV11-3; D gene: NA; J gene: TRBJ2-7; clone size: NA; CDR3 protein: CASSLGLPFSYEQYF; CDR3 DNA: TGTGCCAGCAGCTTAGGACTTCCTTTCTCCTACGAGCAGTACTTC
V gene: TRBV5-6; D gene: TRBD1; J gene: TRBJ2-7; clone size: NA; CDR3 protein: CASSHGDRASYEQYF; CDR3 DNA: TGTGCCAGCAGCCATGGGGACAGGGCCTCCTACGAGCAGTACTTC
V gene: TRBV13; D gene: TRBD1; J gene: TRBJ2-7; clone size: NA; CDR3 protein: CASSFIGTGYSEQYF; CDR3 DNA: TGTGCCAGCAGCTTCATCGGGACAGGGTATTCCGAGCAGTACTTC
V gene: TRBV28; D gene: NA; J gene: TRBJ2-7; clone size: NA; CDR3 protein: CASIVSGTYEQYF; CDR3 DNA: TGTGCCAGCATCGTTAGCGGAACCTACGAGCAGTACTTC
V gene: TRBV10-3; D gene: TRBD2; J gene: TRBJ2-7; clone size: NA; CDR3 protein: CAISEGLAGALQYF; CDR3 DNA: TGTGCCATCAGTGAAGGCCTAGCGGGAGCCCTTCAGTACTTC
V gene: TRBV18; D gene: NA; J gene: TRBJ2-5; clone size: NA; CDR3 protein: CASSPLQGRRETQYF; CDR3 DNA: TGTGCCAGCTCACCCCTACAGGGACGGAGGGAGACCCAGTACTTC
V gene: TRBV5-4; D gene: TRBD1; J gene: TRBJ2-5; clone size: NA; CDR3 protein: CASSRRQGQETQYF; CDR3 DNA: TGTGCCAGCAGCCGGAGACAGGGCCAAGAGACCCAGTACTTC
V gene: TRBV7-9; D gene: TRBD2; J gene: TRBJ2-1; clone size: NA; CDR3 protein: CASSLQAGGNNEQFF; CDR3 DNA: TGTGCCAGCAGCTTACAGGCGGGAGGGAACAATGAGCAGTTCTTC
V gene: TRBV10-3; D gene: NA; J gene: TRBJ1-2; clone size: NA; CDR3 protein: CAISVPGGYGYTF; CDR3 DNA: TGTGCCATCAGTGTCCCCGGGGGGTATGGCTACACCTTC
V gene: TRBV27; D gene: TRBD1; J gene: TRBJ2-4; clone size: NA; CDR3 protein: CASSLSRGQKNIQYF; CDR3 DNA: TGTGCCAGCAGTTTATCGAGGGGACAGAAAAACATTCAGTACTTC
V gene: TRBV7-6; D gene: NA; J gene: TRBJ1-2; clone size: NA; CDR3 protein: CASSPGGGGRSGYTF; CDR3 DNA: TGTGCCAGCAGCCCGGGGGGCGGGGGACGAAGTGGCTACACCTTC
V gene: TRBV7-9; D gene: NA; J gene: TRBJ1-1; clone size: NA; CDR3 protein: CASSSPGGASF; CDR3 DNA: TGTGCCAGCAGCTCTCCTGGCGGGGCTTCCTTT
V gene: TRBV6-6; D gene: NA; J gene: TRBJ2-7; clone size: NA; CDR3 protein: CASSSNAGGGQYF; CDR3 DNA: TGTGCCAGCAGTTCCAATGCCGGGGGAGGGCAGTACTTC
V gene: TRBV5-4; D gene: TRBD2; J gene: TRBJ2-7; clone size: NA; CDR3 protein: CASSFGLLAGAYEQYF; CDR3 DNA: TGTGCCAGCAGCTTTGGGTTGCTAGCGGGAGCCTACGAGCAGTACTTC
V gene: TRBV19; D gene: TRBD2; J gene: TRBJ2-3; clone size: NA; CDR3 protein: CASSSPLGRRGTDTQYF; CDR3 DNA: TGTGCCAGTAGTAGCCCTCTCGGGAGGCGAGGCACAGATACGCAGTATTTT
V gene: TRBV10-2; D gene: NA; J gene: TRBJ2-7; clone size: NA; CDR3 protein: CASSKAGSYEQYF; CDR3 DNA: TGCGCCAGCTCAAAGGCGGGGTCGTACGAGCAGTACTTC
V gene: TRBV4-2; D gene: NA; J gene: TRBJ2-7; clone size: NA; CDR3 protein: CASRLRTGSYEQYF; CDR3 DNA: TGTGCCAGCAGACTCAGAACAGGGTCCTACGAGCAGTACTTC
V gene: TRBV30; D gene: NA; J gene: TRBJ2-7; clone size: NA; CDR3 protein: CAWSSPGTRYYEQYF; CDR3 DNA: TGTGCCTGGAGCTCCCCCGGGACACGATACTACGAGCAGTACTTC
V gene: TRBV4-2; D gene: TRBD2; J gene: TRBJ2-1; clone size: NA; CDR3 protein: CASRGLAGPQNEQFF; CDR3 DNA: TGTGCCAGCAGGGGACTAGCGGGACCACAAAATGAGCAGTTCTTC
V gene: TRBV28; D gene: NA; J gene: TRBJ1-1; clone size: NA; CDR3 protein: CASSLRAEAFF; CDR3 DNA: TGTGCCAGCAGTTTACGGGCTGAAGCTTTCTTT
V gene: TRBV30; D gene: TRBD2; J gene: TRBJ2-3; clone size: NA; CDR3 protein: CAWLAGGTDTQYF; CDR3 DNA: TGTGCCTGGCTAGCGGGAGGCACAGATACGCAGTATTTT
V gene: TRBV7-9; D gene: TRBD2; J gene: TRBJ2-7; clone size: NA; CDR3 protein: CASSSGSGSGEQYF; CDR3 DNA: TGTGCCAGCAGCTCCGGGAGCGGGAGCGGCGAGCAGTACTTC
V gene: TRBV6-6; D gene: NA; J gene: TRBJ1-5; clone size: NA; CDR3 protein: CASTRRFEGNQPQHF; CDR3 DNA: TGTGCCAGCACCAGGAGATTCGAGGGAAATCAGCCCCAGCATTTT
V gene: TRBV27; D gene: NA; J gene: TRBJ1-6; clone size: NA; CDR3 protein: CASSLLGPSPLHF; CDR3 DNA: TGTGCCAGCAGTTTGCTCGGTCCTTCACCCCTCCACTTT
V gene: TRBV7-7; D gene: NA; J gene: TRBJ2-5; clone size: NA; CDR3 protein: CASSTTQDSKTQYF; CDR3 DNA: TGTGCTAGCAGCACAACTCAGGACAGTAAGACCCAGTACTTC
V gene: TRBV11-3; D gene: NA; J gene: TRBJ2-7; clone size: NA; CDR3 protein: CASSSDRSEQYF; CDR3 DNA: TGTGCCAGCAGCTCCGACAGATCCGAGCAGTACTTC
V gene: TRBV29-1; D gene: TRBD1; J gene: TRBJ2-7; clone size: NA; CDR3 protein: CSVGDSPYEQYF; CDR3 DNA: TGCAGCGTTGGGGACAGCCCCTACGAGCAGTACTTC
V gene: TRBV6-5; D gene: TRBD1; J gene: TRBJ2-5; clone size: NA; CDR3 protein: CASRQNTGGSETQYF; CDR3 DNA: TGTGCCAGCAGGCAAAATACAGGGGGATCAGAGACCCAGTACTTC
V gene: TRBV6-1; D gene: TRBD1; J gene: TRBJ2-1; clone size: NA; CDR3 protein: CASSESDRGYNEQFF; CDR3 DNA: TGTGCCAGCAGTGAATCCGACAGGGGTTACAATGAGCAGTTCTTC
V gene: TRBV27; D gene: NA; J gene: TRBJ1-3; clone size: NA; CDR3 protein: CASSRTGFAGNTIYF; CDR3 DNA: TGTGCCAGCAGCCGAACAGGGTTCGCTGGAAACACCATATATTTT
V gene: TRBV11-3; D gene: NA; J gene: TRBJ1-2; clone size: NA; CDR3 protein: CASSLNFNYGYTF; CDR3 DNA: TGTGCCAGCAGCTTAAACTTTAACTATGGCTACACCTTC
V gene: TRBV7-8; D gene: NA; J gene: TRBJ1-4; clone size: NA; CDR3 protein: CASSLGEGQKVHEKLFF; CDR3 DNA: TGTGCCAGCAGCTTGGGCGAAGGACAAAAGGTTCATGAAAAACTGTTTTTT
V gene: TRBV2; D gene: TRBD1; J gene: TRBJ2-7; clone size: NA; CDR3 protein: CASSPDRDRAYEQYF; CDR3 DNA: TGTGCCAGCAGCCCAGACCGGGACAGGGCGTACGAGCAGTACTTC
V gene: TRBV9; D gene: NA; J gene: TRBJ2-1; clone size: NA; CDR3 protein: CASSVDRLVNEQFF; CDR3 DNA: TGTGCCAGCAGCGTAGATCGGCTAGTCAATGAGCAGTTCTTC
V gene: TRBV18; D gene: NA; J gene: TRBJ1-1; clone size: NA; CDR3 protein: CASSPYSSSTEAFF; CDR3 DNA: TGTGCCAGCTCGCCTTATTCATCGAGCACTGAAGCTTTCTTT
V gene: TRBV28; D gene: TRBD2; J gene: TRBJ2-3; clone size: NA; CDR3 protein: CASSLQGLAKDTQYF; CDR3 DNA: TGTGCCAGCAGTTTGCAGGGACTAGCTAAAGATACGCAGTATTTT
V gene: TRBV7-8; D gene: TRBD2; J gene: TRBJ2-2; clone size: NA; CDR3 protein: CASSLLSSGLNTGELFF; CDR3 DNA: TGTGCCAGCAGCCTCCTGTCTAGCGGCCTCAACACCGGGGAGCTGTTTTTT
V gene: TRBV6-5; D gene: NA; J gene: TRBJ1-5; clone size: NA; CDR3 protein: CASSYFREGNQPQHF; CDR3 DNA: TGTGCCAGCAGTTACTTCAGGGAGGGCAATCAGCCCCAGCATTTT